One and the same sample provided the 13 T cell receptor beta chains below, sequenced in a study of metastatic and nonmetastatic thyroid tumors. None of the patients had undergone any treatment ahead of thyroid surgery. TCRdb re-called clones via MiXCR from the PCR reads. This sample yields around 24,000 clones, of which approximately 21% are seen a single time; 10% to 15% belongs to the top ten. Source material: blood. These receptors were obtained from a male donor with papillary thyroid cancer or a benign thyroid nodule (not recorded which). Some clones in this sample may be carry-over from other donors' samples.

The V and J genes are TRBV28 and TRBJ1-5; possibly TRBD1 for D (6 bases). The CDR3 has 12 amino acids. Deletions cut 11 bases from V and 8 bases from J, with 16 bases between. Germline V CDR1 and CDR2: MDHEN, SYDVKM. CDR3 amino acids: CASHREYEPQHF. Written as DNA, the CDR3 is TGTGCCTCCCACAGGGAATATGAGCCCCAGCATTTT.

At least ten counts were recorded for this clone. A much larger clone differs from this one at a single base, so this may be a read error. This specimen includes other DNA sequences encoding the same CDR3. The chain has TRBV6-1 and TRBJ1-2, with D perhaps TRBD1 (6 bases). In germline, CDR1 is MNHNS, CDR2 SASEGT. The CDR3 spans 13 residues. The DNA for the CDR3 is TGCGCCAGCAGTTTGAGGGGGTCCTATGGCTACACCTTC. Translated: CASSLRGSYGYTF.

This clone was seen many times. This chain uses TRBV20-1 with TRBJ2-3; D remains unclear. The CDR3 is made up of 12 amino acids. CDR1 DFQATT and CDR2 SNEGSKA come from the germline V gene (reference sequence). Between the trimmed V and J ends, which lost 4 bases and 2 bases, there was a span of 7 bases. The CDR3 is CSAIDFTDTQYF. DNA for the CDR3: TGCAGTGCTATTGACTTCACAGATACGCAGTATTTT.

Concerning this clone: Other DNA sequences from this sample encode an identical CDR3 as well. The CDR3 coding sequence is TGTGCCAGCAGCACTATGACGGGTCCGAACACCGGGGAGCTGTTTTTT. Translation gives CASSTMTGPNTGELFF. This chain joins TRBV3-1 and TRBJ2-2; D is undetermined. There are 16 residues in the CDR3. Germline V CDR1 and CDR2: LGHDT, YNNKEL (reference sequence). The V end was cut by 5 bases, the J end by 0 bases, with 13 bases between.

A note on this clone: This may be a read error: a much more frequent sequence differs by one nucleotide. The chain joins TRBV7-2 to TRBJ2-2; a possible D gene is TRBD2 (6 bases). The CDR3 loop spans 15 amino acids. With 5 bases removed from V and 8 bases from J, the gap between germline ends came to 18 bases. Per the germline V gene, CDR1 is SGHTA and CDR2 is FQGNSA. DNA for the CDR3: TGTGCCAGCAGCCTCACCCGGTCTCGGGGGGGGGAGCTGTTTTTT. This sequence encodes CASSLTRSRGGELFF.

The V and J genes are TRBV6-1 and TRBJ2-2; possibly TRBD1 for D (5 bases). CDR1 MNHNS and CDR2 SASEGT come from the germline V gene. Trimming stripped 5 bases from V and 7 bases from J, with 8 bases between. This CDR3 has 12 residues. The CDR3 nucleotides read TGTGCCAGCAGTAGGGGAAACGGGGAGCTGTTTTTT. Encoded protein: CASSRGNGELFF.

In its sample, this clone ranks as medium-sized. As DNA, the CDR3 is TGTGCCAGCAGTCGACAGGCCGCCTACGAGCAGTACTTC. It yields the protein CASSRQAAYEQYF. The chain combines TRBV6-1 with TRBJ2-7; the D gene is possibly TRBD1 (6 bases). CDR3 length equals 13 residues. Trimming pared 5 bases from V and 2 bases from J, leaving 10 bases between. CDR1 and CDR2 from the germline V gene are MNHNS and SASEGT.

This clone was seen ten or more times. The rearrangement joins TRBV7-9 to TRBJ1-1, with TRBD1 matching over 7 bases. The CDR3 extends over 13 amino acids. The V and J ends lost 5 bases and 11 bases, in that order; junction bases with no gene match: 11. In germline, CDR1 is SEHNR, CDR2 FQNEAQ (reference sequence). The CDR3 DNA reads TGTGCCAGCAGCCCAGGATCGACAGGGATGGCTTTCTTT. Translation gives CASSPGSTGMAFF. Combining the CDR3 with reference TRBV7-9 and TRBJ1-1 gives the whole variable domain DTGVSQNPRHKITKRGQNVTFRCDPISEHNRLYWYRQTLGQGPEFLTYFQNEAQLEKSRLLSDRFSAERPKGSFSTLEIQRTEQGDSAMYLCASSPGSTGMAFFGQGTRLTVV.

The sample holds one count of this clone. This chain uses TRBV3-1 with TRBJ1-2; TRBD1 matches at 8 bases. Trimming cost V 3 bases and J 6 bases; bases outside gene matches: 6. The CDR3 sequence is 14 residues long. From germline, CDR1 is LGHDT and CDR2 YNNKEL (reference sequence). CDR3 in amino acids: CASSQAGGRNGYTF. The CDR3 DNA reads TGTGCCAGCAGCCAGGCAGGGGGCAGGAATGGCTACACCTTC. Filled out from reference TRBV3-1 and TRBJ1-2, the complete variable domain reads DTAVSQTPKYLVTQMGNDKSIKCEQNLGHDTMYWYKQDSKKFLKIMFSYNNKELIINETVPNRFSPKSPDKAHLNLHINSLELGDSAVYFCASSQAGGRNGYTFGSGTRLTVV.

This clone was picked up many times. The V gene is TRBV9, the J gene TRBJ2-7; 9 positions agree with TRBD1. The CDR3 is 14 residues long. V shed 4 bases, J shed 1 base, and the junction held 3 bases outside the gene matches. Germline-derived CDR1 and CDR2 are SGDLS and YYNGEE. The CDR3 loop reads CASSPGTGSYEQYF. CDR3 coding DNA: TGTGCCAGCAGCCCCGGGACAGGGTCCTACGAGCAGTACTTC.

This clone ranks as medium-sized. The chain has TRBV6-1 and TRBJ1-5; the D is unclear. The V end lost 7 bases, the J end lost 3 bases, and 16 bases lay between the germline ends. This CDR3 contains 15 residues. In germline, CDR1 is MNHNS, CDR2 SASEGT. CDR3 sequence (DNA): TGTGCCAGCACCTGGCGGTGGGGTGACAATCAGCCCCAGCATTTT. It is translated as CASTWRWGDNQPQHF.

In this sample, this clone turned up many times. This could be a read error, since a much larger clone is one nucleotide away. The CDR3 does not end in the conserved phenylalanine or tryptophan, so this is likely a read error. The CDR3 spells CASSLRDSYEQYL. In DNA form, the CDR3 reads TGTGCCAGCAGCCTTAGGGACTCCTACGAGCAGTACCTC. The V call is TRBV7-6, the J call TRBJ2-7; D not resolved. V was shortened by 5 bases and J by 0 bases, with 8 bases between the two germline ends. The CDR3 is 13 residues long. The germline V gene has CDR1 SGHVS and CDR2 FNYEAQ.

This clone was counted at least ten times. This rearrangement joins TRBV5-1 to TRBJ1-1; weak D call: TRBD1 (5 bases). Between the trimmed V and J ends, which lost 7 bases and 0 bases, there was a span of 19 bases. This CDR3 is 16 amino acids long. Germline CDR1 is SGHRS and CDR2 is YFSETQ. Here the CDR3 DNA reads TGCGCCAGCGCGGAGGGGTCCCTTAGTTTGAACACTGAAGCTTTCTTT. The encoded protein is CASAEGSLSLNTEAFF.